This T cell receptor beta chain was profiled in a study of chemoradiotherapy in HPV16-positive cancers. Samples were taken several times over chemoradiotherapy. Clones were sequenced by immunoSEQ multiplex PCR, and TCRdb holds only the in-frame ones, with some missing. The repertoire holds approximately 15,000 clones, with just under 80% as singletons. Worth noting for this clone: Antigen unknown.

CDR1 and CDR2 from the germline V gene are DFQATT and SNEGSKA (reference sequence). CDR3 length: 10 residues. J lost 7 bases, V lost 3 bases, and 0 bases had no gene match. Study observations and caveats: Functional assays defining HPV-specific T cells used only a couple of HPV16-positive patients. Better recurrence-free survival went with HPV-responsive T-cell expansion in HPV16-positive patients. Candidate HPV-specific clones and E7-related TCR motifs grew in tumor during treatment.

This specimen was acquired from a patient who underwent chemoradiotherapy. The J gene is TRBJ2-7, the V gene TRBV20-1; 7 nucleotides align to TRBD1. This TCR came from a human donor with HPV-associated anogenital cancer. CDR3 sequence reads: CSARDREQYF. DNA of the CDR3: TGCAGTGCTAGGGACAGGGAGCAGTACTTC.